A single sample gave rise to the 16 T cell receptor beta chains below, sequenced in a study of T cells in Graves' hyperthyroidism and ophthalmopathy. RNA transcripts served as the template for amplifying TCR beta CDR3 regions. First-round RT-PCR targeting the TCR CDR3 was performed with the HTBI primer set. TCRdb passed the multiplex PCR reads through MiXCR, listing each CDR3 protein once. Among roughly 100,000 distinct CDR3 sequences, roughly 49% were seen once, and the ten largest hold roughly 26%. The sequenced sample was blood. These receptors all come from a woman in her thirties or forties with Graves' hyperthyroidism.

In the case of this clonotype: One end of the junction does not line up with germline, which may come from a read error. The chain has TRBV7-9 and TRBJ2-7, with 8 bases lining up with TRBD1. This CDR3 comprises 11 residues. Germline loops: CDR1 SEHNR, CDR2 FQNEAQ (reference sequence). The DNA of the CDR3 is TGTGCCAGCAGCTGGGGACAGGAGCTGTACTTC. It yields the protein CASSWGQELYF.

The chain combines TRBV2 with TRBJ1-2, with D unclear. CDR1 is SNHLY, CDR2 FYNNEI, per germline. This CDR3 has 12 amino acids. V lost 6 bases, J lost 8 bases, and 13 bases lay in between. This CDR3 reads CASSEAAVGYTF. DNA of the CDR3: TGTGCCAGCAGCGAGGCGGCGGTAGGCTACACCTTC.

In regard to this clonotype: A junction boundary mismatches the germline segment, possibly from a read error. The rearrangement uses TRBV2 and TRBJ1-2; maybe TRBD1 (6 bases). The CDR3 is made up of 12 amino acids. The germline CDR1 and CDR2 sequences are SNHLY and FYNNEI. The CDR3: CASRVQAGTPDF. Here the CDR3 DNA reads TGTGCCAGCAGGGTTCAAGCCGGGACACCGGACTTC.

The J gene is TRBJ1-5, the V gene TRBV10-2; D not certain. CDR1 and CDR2 (germline): WSHSY, SAAADI. Trimming stripped 3 bases from V and 11 bases from J, with 17 bases between. CDR3 length equals 14 residues. CDR3: CASSDLTAKETQHF. DNA of the CDR3: TGCGCCAGCAGTGATTTAACAGCCAAAGAGACCCAGCATTTT.

This chain connects TRBV20-1 to TRBJ2-5; D possibly matches TRBD1 or TRBD2 (5 bases each). Germline assignment: CDR1 DFQATT and CDR2 SNEGSKA (reference sequence). The V and J ends lost 6 bases and 5 bases respectively, with 28 bases between them. There are 17 residues in the CDR3. CDR3 bases: TGCAGTGCCAGGCGTGGGGCCGTAGTACGGGGATGGGAGACCCAGTACTTC. Translated: CSARRGAVVRGWETQYF.

As concerns this clonotype: A much bigger clone sits one base away, suggesting this may be a read error. V is TRBV20-1 and J is TRBJ1-1; tentative D call: TRBD1 (6 bases). Trimming left V 3 bases short and J 4 bases short, with 18 bases between. The CDR3 runs 15 residues. Germline-derived CDR1 and CDR2 are DFQATT and SNEGSKA (reference sequence). The CDR3 here is CSARDLPEGGTEAFF. The CDR3 DNA follows: TGCAGTGCTAGGGACCTACCCGAGGGGGGCACTGAAGCTTTCTTT.

The V and J genes are TRBV7-8 and TRBJ2-5; possible D gene TRBD1, 7 bases. V was trimmed by 5 bases and J by 4 bases, leaving 23 bases between them. The CDR3 is 17 residues long. Looked up from germline, CDR1 is SGHVS and CDR2 is FQNEAQ. CDR3 bases: TGTGCCAGCAGCAAACACCACACAGGGGTGGGGGGAGAGACCCAGTACTTC. This sequence encodes CASSKHHTGVGGETQYF. Drawing the rest from reference TRBV7-8 and TRBJ2-5, the complete variable domain is GAGVSQSPRYKVAKRGQDVALRCDPISGHVSLFWYQQALGQGPEFLTYFQNEAQLDKSGLPSDRFFAERPEGSVSTLKIQRTQQEDSAVYLCASSKHHTGVGGETQYFGPGTRLLVL.

The chain carries TRBV10-3 and TRBJ1-1; TRBD1 matches 9 bases. Germline CDR1 and CDR2: ENHRY and SYGVKD. The V segment lost 1 base and the J segment 11 bases; nucleotides outside the gene matches: 5. The CDR3 totals 13 residues. The CDR3 here is CAISEWGTGPAFF. In DNA form, the CDR3 reads TGTGCCATCAGTGAGTGGGGGACAGGGCCGGCTTTCTTT.

This clonotype showed up just a few times. V and J are TRBV7-2 and TRBJ1-4, with D maybe TRBD1 (5 bases). Germline lookup yields CDR1 SGHTA and CDR2 FQGNSA. The CDR3 extends over 16 amino acids. The V end lost 1 base, the J end lost 0 bases, and 9 bases lay between the germline ends. The CDR3 loop is CASSLGGGATNEKLFF. In DNA, the CDR3 is TGTGCCAGCAGCTTAGGGGGCGGAGCAACTAATGAAAAACTGTTTTTT.

Judged by abundance, this clonotype is medium-sized. The genes are TRBV9 and TRBJ1-1; D is unresolved. V lost 0 bases, J lost 4 bases, and 7 bases lay in between. CDR1 is SGDLS, CDR2 YYNGEE, per germline. The CDR3 is 13 amino acids. CDR3 coding DNA: TGTGCCAGCAGCGTAGGTGTAGGCACTGAAGCTTTCTTT. Its protein is CASSVGVGTEAFF.

Many counts were recorded for this clonotype. The V gene is TRBV5-1, the J gene TRBJ1-1; 9 bases match TRBD1. After removal of 4 bases from V and 6 bases from J, the junction contained 10 bases not matched to a gene. The CDR3 is 15 amino acids. Germline CDR1 SGHRS, CDR2 YFSETQ. In nucleotides, the CDR3 is TGCGCCAGCAGCCTTAACCCAGGACAGGGGTCTGAAGCTTTCTTT. Its protein is CASSLNPGQGSEAFF.

This clonotype was counted ten times or more. V and J are TRBV2 and TRBJ1-5; D is unresolved. With 3 bases removed from V and 4 bases from J, the gap between germline ends came to 10 bases. Germline V gives CDR1 SNHLY, CDR2 FYNNEI. This CDR3 is 14 amino acids long. CDR3 DNA: TGTGCCAGCAGTGACAGGACGCCGAATCAGCCCCAGCATTTT. Its protein product is CASSDRTPNQPQHF. Combining the CDR3 with reference TRBV2 and TRBJ1-5 gives the whole variable domain EPEVTQTPSHQVTQMGQEVILRCVPISNHLYFYWYRQILGQKVEFLVSFYNNEISEKSEIFDDQFSVERPDGSNFTLKIRSTKLEDSAMYFCASSDRTPNQPQHFGDGTRLSIL.

This clonotype was seen at least ten times. The rearrangement links TRBV3-1 to TRBJ1-4; D call uncertain. The germline gives CDR1 LGHDT, CDR2 YNNKEL (reference sequence). V lost 1 base, J lost 10 bases, and 16 bases lay in between. The CDR3 is 15 residues long. The CDR3 bases are TGTGCCAGCAGCCAAGTGGGTAAGGGATACGGAAAACTGTTTTTT. Its protein is CASSQVGKGYGKLFF.

This clonotype has more than one count but fewer than ten. The gene calls are TRBV12-3 or TRBV12-4 and TRBJ2-3; TRBD2 might be the D (6 bases). The CDR3 spans 15 residues. V was cut by 6 bases and J by 2 bases, with 15 bases left in between. CDR3 in amino acids: CASSVSSGYTDTQYF. CDR3 DNA: TGTGCCAGCAGCGTTAGTAGCGGTTACACAGATACGCAGTATTTT.

This clonotype has a handful of counts. A read error may be the cause here, since a much bigger clone is one base away. The J gene is TRBJ2-5, the V gene TRBV6-6; D perhaps matches TRBD1 (5 bases). Germline CDR1 MNHNY, CDR2 SVGAGI (reference sequence). This CDR3 region has 14 residues. The CDR3 DNA reads TGTGCCAGCAGTGCATTGGACACCCAAGAGGCCCAGTACTTC. Its protein is CASSALDTQEAQYF.

This clonotype was found a few times. This chain uses TRBV21-1 with TRBJ1-1; TRBD1 is the table's D call, not checked against the DNA. TRBV21-1 is flagged as a pseudogene. This CDR3 contains 13 residues. As DNA, the CDR3 is TGTGCCAGCAGAAACGGACGGGGTTGGCGAGCTTTCTTT. As protein: CASRNGRGWRAFF.